Listed below are T cell receptor beta chains from one sample, sequenced in a study of T-cell memory formation after mild COVID-19. Each CDR3 protein is one row after TCRdb ran MiXCR on the 5' RACE reads. The sample consists of around 370,000 distinct CDR3 sequences, 20% to 25% of them appearing once. What was sequenced was PBMCs or a T cell subset sorted from them (not recorded which). The receptor set was obtained from an adult woman who had mild COVID-19 (a few samples of this study predate the infection). Cell type and time point are not known. Both conserved end residues are part of each CDR3. A D gene is named only where the DNA matches it firmly. A clone size is listed for some rows: how often the clone was seen (once, few, many), or a class if it is expanded.

j_call | d_call | v_call | clone_size | cdr3_nt | cdr3_aa
TRBJ1-1 | TRBD1 | TRBV10-3 | few | TGTGCCATCAAAGGGACAGATGAAGCTTTCTTT | CAIKGTDEAFF
TRBJ2-7 | TRBD1 | TRBV6-1 | once | TGTGCCAGCAGCTTAAGACCGGGACAGGGGGGCTACGAGCAGTACTTC | CASSLRPGQGGYEQYF
TRBJ2-7 | TRBD2 | TRBV9 | few | TGTGCCAGCAGCGTAGTCAGCGGGGGGACCCGACAGTACTTC | CASSVVSGGTRQYF
TRBJ2-7 | TRBD1 | TRBV25-1 | NA | TGTGCCAGCAGTGACCCACGGGGGACAGGTTACGAGCAGTACTTC | CASSDPRGTGYEQYF
TRBJ2-1 | NA | TRBV5-1 | NA | TGCGCCAGCAGCTTCACAGACTACAATGAGCAGTTCTTC | CASSFTDYNEQFF
TRBJ2-3 | TRBD2 | TRBV7-3 | few | TGTGCCAGCAGCGGTAGCACTAGCGGGGGGGCTACGCAGTATTTT | CASSGSTSGGATQYF
TRBJ1-1 | TRBD1 | TRBV5-4 | few | TGTGCCAGCAGCGGTCGACAGGGGACCACTGAAGCTTTCTTT | CASSGRQGTTEAFF
TRBJ2-3 | NA | TRBV5-1 | few | TGCGCCAGCAGCTTAAGACCACTTGAGAGCACAGATACGCAGTATTTT | CASSLRPLESTDTQYF
TRBJ2-4 | TRBD1 | TRBV7-8 | NA | TGTGCCAGCAGCTTAGGAGGGGGCCTTCTCAAAAACATTCAGTACTTC | CASSLGGGLLKNIQYF
TRBJ2-3 | NA | TRBV5-1 | NA | TGCGCCAGCAGCTTGGCTACTAGCAGGTCCACAGATACGCAGTATTTT | CASSLATSRSTDTQYF
TRBJ1-2 | NA | TRBV7-2 | NA | TGTGCCAGCAGCTTAGACGGACAGCTCTATGGCTACACCTTC | CASSLDGQLYGYTF
TRBJ1-2 | NA | TRBV15 | many | TGTGCCACCAGCTCGACCCCGCGGCTAGGCTACACCTTC | CATSSTPRLGYTF
TRBJ1-4 | NA | TRBV12-3/TRBV12-4 | NA | TGTGCCAGCAGTTTAGGGGATGAAAAACTGTTTTTT | CASSLGDEKLFF
TRBJ2-7 | NA | TRBV7-8 | NA | TGTGCCAGCAGCCCCTTTGGGTGGGAGCAGTACTTC | CASSPFGWEQYF
TRBJ2-2 | NA | TRBV6-2/TRBV6-3 | NA | TGTGCCAGCATCACGGGCGGGGAGAACACCGGGGAGCTGTTTTTT | CASITGGENTGELFF
TRBJ2-1 | NA | TRBV2 | few | TGTGCCAGCAGGCAGGAGAACAATGAGCAGTTCTTC | CASRQENNEQFF
TRBJ2-5 | NA | TRBV7-8 | NA | TGTGCCAGCAGCTTAGGCAGGGGGCGGGGGCAAGAGACCCAGTACTTC | CASSLGRGRGQETQYF
TRBJ2-1 | NA | TRBV24-1 | NA | TGTGCCACCAGTAGGGGGGGTGGGGAGCAGTTCTTC | CATSRGGGEQFF
TRBJ1-2 | NA | TRBV25-1 | NA | TGTGCCAGCAGTGAGATAACTGACCCGGGTGGGGGCTACACCTTC | CASSEITDPGGGYTF